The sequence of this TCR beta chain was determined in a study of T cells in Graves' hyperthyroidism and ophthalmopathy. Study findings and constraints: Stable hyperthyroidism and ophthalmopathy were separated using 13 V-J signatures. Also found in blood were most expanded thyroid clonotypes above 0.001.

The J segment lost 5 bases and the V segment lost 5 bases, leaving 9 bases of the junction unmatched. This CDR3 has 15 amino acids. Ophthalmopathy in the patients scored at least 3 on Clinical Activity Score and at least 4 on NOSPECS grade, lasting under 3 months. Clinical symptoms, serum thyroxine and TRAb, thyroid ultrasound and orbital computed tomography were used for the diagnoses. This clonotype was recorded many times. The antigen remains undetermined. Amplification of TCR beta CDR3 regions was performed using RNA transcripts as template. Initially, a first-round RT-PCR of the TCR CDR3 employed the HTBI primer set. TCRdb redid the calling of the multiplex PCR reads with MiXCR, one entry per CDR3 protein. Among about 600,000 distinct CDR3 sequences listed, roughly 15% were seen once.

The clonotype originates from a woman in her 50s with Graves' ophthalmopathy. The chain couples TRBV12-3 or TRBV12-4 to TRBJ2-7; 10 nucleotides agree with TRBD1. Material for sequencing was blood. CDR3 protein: CASSPQDRGYDEQYF. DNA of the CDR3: TGTGCCAGCAGTCCACAGGACAGGGGGTATGACGAGCAGTACTTC.